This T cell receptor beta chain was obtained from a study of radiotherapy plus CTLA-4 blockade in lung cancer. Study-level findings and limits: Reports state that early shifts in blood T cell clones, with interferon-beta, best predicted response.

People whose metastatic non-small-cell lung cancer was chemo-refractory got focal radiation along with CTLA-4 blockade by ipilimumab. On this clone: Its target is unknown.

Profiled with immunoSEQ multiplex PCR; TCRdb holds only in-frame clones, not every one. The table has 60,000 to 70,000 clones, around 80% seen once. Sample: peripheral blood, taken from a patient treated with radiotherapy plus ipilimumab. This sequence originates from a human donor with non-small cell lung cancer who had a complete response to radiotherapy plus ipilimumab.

CDR3 DNA sequence: TGTGCCAGCAGCAAAAGCGACAGGGGCTACGAGCAGTACTTC. Its translation: CASSKSDRGYEQYF. This chain connects TRBV21-1 to TRBJ2-7; the D segment call TRBD1 is taken from the table without a DNA check. TRBV21-1 is a recognized pseudogene. This CDR3 spans 14 amino acids.